This T cell receptor (beta chain) came from a study of cytomegalovirus exposure and HLA in healthy donors (dated by TCRdb to the late 2010s). At the level of the whole study: An earlier analysis of approximately 550 of the donors reported 250 to 300 Gb of sequence data and roughly 110 million unique TCR beta sequences from some 180 million T cells. About 310 gigabases of sequencing data and around 87 million unique TCR sequences were included in an early release covering several hundred HLA-typed donors. Of the roughly 390 genotyped donors, 75% to 85% were placed in the genetic ancestry cluster associated with self-reported Caucasian donors. The study aimed to test whether cataloging public T cell receptors could reveal signatures of past pathogen exposure. Using immunosequencing, the study profiled T cell repertoires from some 670 subjects and related those repertoires to cytomegalovirus serostatus. In addition to the first cohort of 650 to 800 subjects, a separate validation cohort of about 120 different subjects was used. High-throughput TCR immunosequencing, statistical association of individual TCRs with disease status, and machine learning were combined to predict cytomegalovirus infection status. A later analysis re-examined previously published TCR beta repertoires from 600 to 700 donors and added high-resolution HLA genotyping to investigate patterns of TCR occurrence. Rather than drawing on any new phenotypic data, the later analysis identified candidate immune exposures from TCR beta sequences and the way those sequences occurred across donors. To decide whether each TCR beta V gene segment behaved as functional or pseudogenic, an earlier analysis of 587 of the donors relied on high-throughput TCR beta sequencing. Donor age, sex, ethnicity and CMV serostatus were compiled together with the repertoire data. A later genetic analysis used genome-wide SNP genotypes for about 55% of the 666 donors, treating that subset as a discovery cohort. All discovery cohort repertoires had been generated using a single sequencing platform. HLA typing covered class I and class II loci at four-digit resolution. Typing coverage differed by locus: A, B, C, DRB1 and DQB1 were typed in roughly 629-630 donors, DQA1 in roughly 500, DPA1 in 606, and DPB1 in 450 to 490. Four to six DR-DQ haplotypes were handled as single units for association and clustering, since linkage in the cohort was strong. Among several hundred genotyped donors of the cohort, an average of around 250,000 unique TCR beta nucleotide sequences was sequenced per donor, of which roughly 17% were non-productive. Broad study findings and their caveats: Presence/absence analyses assumed roughly uniform sequencing depth across donors, an assumption that may not hold. The sequencing pipeline was judged likely to have produced a cluster of highly shared sequence variants as a technical artifact. In the study, approximately 160 TCR beta chains were listed as associated with cytomegalovirus. The 87-base-pair reads could not distinguish some IMGT-functional V segments, including TRBV6-2 and TRBV6-3, so those segments were excluded. The cohort was sequenced for TCR beta chains only, and without alpha or paired-chain data the features that could be detected were limited. A further reported finding was that TCR beta sequences accurately predicted the HLA-A and HLA-B alleles for most subjects in the first cohort. A later analysis associated about 16,000 TCR beta sequences with specific HLA alleles at a false discovery rate of 0.05. Broadly in line with IMGT annotations, most TCR beta V segments showed up in productive rearrangements about 87% or about 30% of the time in an earlier analysis of 450 to 600 of the donors. It was suggested by the authors that the approach could potentially be generalized to other disease states and immunological phenotypes. CMV serostatus was the only immune exposure information available for the cohort. In a later analysis, several top co-occurrence clusters were reported to appear linked to parvovirus B19, influenza, CMV and Epstein-Barr virus. In a later analysis, HLA-associated TCR beta chains showed more clonal expansion and lower generation probabilities than non-associated chains that were equally common. The classifier was reported to diagnose cytomegalovirus status with high specificity and sensitivity in both the original and validation cohorts. A later genetic analysis associated a missense DCLRE1C variant with V-gene and J-gene trimming of TCR beta chains, and an independent cohort replicated the association. Correlated functional status among segregating V segments might be attributable to linkage disequilibrium, but an unknown experimental factor could not be ruled out. In vitro tests confirmed that a few of the cytomegalovirus-associated TCR beta chains recognize cytomegalovirus antigens. A later analysis found that TCR association rates varied across HLA loci, with DRB1 alleles showing the most associated TCRs and HLA-C alleles the fewest. Most TCR sequences were seen in very few donors, while some public TCRs were found in many individuals. A later analysis found that most CMV-associated TCR beta chains appeared HLA-restricted, with HLA associations seemingly driven largely by CMV exposure. When HLA alleles, especially DR and DQ, strongly co-occurred, attributing TCR associations to individual alleles was difficult. According to a later genetic analysis, donors in an Asian-associated ancestry cluster had fewer N-insertions in productive TCRs than the approximately 630-donor mean. Because HLA typing was missing for some donors at each locus, association tests included only the typed subset. Approximately 16 rarely observed V segments, including chromosome 9 orphons, were excluded from the earlier analysis of just under 600 of the donors because counts were too low.

The library was produced with the immunoSEQ multiplex PCR assay. The multiplex PCR relied on a mix of 60 forward primers for TCR Vbeta segments and 13 reverse primers for TCR Jbeta segments. The CDR3 region of rearranged TCR beta genes was amplified from genomic DNA by a multiplex PCR assay. The Illumina HiSeq System was used to sequence the amplified TCR beta libraries as 87-base-pair reads. The authors' analysis ran thus. A later analysis counted about 80 million unique TCR beta chains across the 550 to 750 repertoires, and some 11 million of these chains were shared by at least two donors. To remove PCR and sequencing errors, raw reads were error-corrected and collapsed into unique sequences using a nearest-neighbor algorithm that merged closely related sequences. Alignment of CDR3 sequences to IMGT reference sequences was used to assign V, D and J gene segments. For a sequence to be retained, at least a six-nucleotide match to both a V gene segment and a J gene segment was required. Rearrangements were classified as productive when the CDR3 lacked stop codons and remained in frame with V and J, and all other rearrangements were classified as non-productive. Following IMGT convention, CDR3 was defined as the stretch from the second conserved V-encoded cysteine up to the conserved J-encoded phenylalanine. The earlier analysis of about 500 of the donors excluded sequences that lacked an unambiguous match to a single V gene segment. An earlier analysis of 500 to 700 of the donors classified V segments as functional when productive rearrangements were above 56.7% and as segregating when the standard deviation between donors was above 5%. A statistical classification framework was developed to diagnose cytomegalovirus status using the catalog of TCR beta chain sequences. In a later analysis, V and J genes were assigned by comparing TCR nucleotide sequences against IMGT/GENE-DB human TR gene sequences. A later analysis assigned CDR3 sequences and most-parsimonious VDJ recombination scenarios with the TCRdist pipeline. A later analysis defined each TCR beta chain by its CDR3 amino acid sequence plus V-gene family, and excluded reads lacking a unique V-gene family. To address suspected cross-contamination and a sequencing artifact, a later analysis removed 450 to 700 highly shared, low-generation-probability nucleotide sequences. For each public chain, a later analysis derived a clonal expansion index from normalized ranks of inferred template counts within each repertoire. Generation probabilities in a later analysis came from a VDJ recombination model fitted to out-of-frame rearrangements, and those results were checked against IGoR. A later analysis scored TCR-TCR, TCR-HLA and TCR-CMV co-occurrence with hypergeometric tests, applying a repertoire-size bias correction to TCR pairs. A later analysis estimated false discovery rates by permuting HLA or CMV assignments 20 times. A later analysis grouped co-occurring TCRs with DBSCAN, adding TCRdist sequence similarity when clustering within HLA-allele-positive subsets. For co-occurrence clustering, repertoires with fewer than 30,000 or more than 120,000 public chains were excluded, along with roughly 5 repertoires with anomalous nucleotide sharing. Sourced from immuneACCESS, this table was stored by TCRdb with only in-frame sequences that have V and J called. A share of the clones is absent; for the studies checked, an unresolved V gene accounts for under half, and the remainder has no known explanation. The V and J calls and clone size were taken over from that table, and D and trimming were inferred from the DNA. This sample holds 11,000 to 15,000 clones; about 60% were observed only once. The top ten constitute approximately 15% of the sample.

The cysteine opens and the phenylalanine closes a CDR3 of 13 amino acids. The read is trimmed to its CDR3 DNA, 39 bases read in frame from base 1. CDR1 and CDR2, per the germline V gene, are MNHEY and SVGAGI. The junction shows trimming of 10 bases on V and 1 base on J, plus 11 bases between the germline ends. Concerning this clone: Its binding antigen is unknown. No much larger clonotype is one base removed from it; base qualities were not supplied.

The cohort was made up of approximately 670 healthy bone marrow donors. Cohort members were all nominally healthy when sampled, although unrecorded immune exposures were likely present. The donor was CMV seropositive and belonged to the group of 250 to 350 seropositive cohort members. A peripheral blood sample was collected from each donor, and TCR beta sequencing was performed on peripheral blood mononuclear cells. The Qiagen DNeasy Blood Extraction Kit was used to extract genomic DNA from the blood cell samples. This clonotype was sampled from a woman in her forties or fifties in good health and CMV-seropositive. Recombination linked TRBV6-5 to TRBJ2-1; perhaps TRBD2 is the D gene, with 5 bases matching. Sequences were obtained from PBMCs. The DNA sequence follows: TGTGCCACCTTTAGCGTATCCTACAATGAGCAGTTCTTC. Protein translation: CATFSVSYNEQFF.